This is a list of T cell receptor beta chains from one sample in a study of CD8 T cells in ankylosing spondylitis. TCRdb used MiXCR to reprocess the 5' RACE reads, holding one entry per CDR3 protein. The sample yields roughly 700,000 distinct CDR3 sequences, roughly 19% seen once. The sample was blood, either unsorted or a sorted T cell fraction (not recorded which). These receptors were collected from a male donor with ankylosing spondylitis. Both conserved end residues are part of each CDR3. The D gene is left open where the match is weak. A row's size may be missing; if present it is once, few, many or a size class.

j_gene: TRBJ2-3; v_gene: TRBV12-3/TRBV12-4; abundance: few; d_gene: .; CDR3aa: CASSFGLGSTDTQYF; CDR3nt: TGTGCCAGCAGTTTTGGGCTGGGCTCCACAGATACGCAGTATTTT
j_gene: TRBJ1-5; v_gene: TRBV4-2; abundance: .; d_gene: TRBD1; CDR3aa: CASSQGLIGGQGGNQPQHF; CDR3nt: TGTGCCAGCAGCCAAGGGCTCATTGGGGGACAGGGGGGCAATCAGCCCCAGCATTTT
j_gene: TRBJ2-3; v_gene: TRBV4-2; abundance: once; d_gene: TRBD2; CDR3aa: CASSQRTSGGTDTQYF; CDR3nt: TGTGCCAGCAGCCAGCGGACTAGCGGGGGAACAGATACGCAGTATTTT
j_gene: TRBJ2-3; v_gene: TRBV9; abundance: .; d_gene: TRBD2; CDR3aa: CASSVGRSGGHSTDTQYF; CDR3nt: TGTGCCAGCAGCGTAGGGAGAAGCGGGGGTCATAGCACAGATACGCAGTATTTT
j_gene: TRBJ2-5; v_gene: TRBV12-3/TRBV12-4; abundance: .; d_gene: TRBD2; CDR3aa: CASRRTSGSWETQYF; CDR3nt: TGTGCCAGCAGACGGACTAGCGGGAGTTGGGAGACCCAGTACTTC
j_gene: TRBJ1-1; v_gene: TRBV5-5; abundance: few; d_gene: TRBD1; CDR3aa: CASSLRWGQGNAEAFF; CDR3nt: TGTGCCAGCAGCTTGAGGTGGGGACAGGGGAACGCTGAAGCTTTCTTT
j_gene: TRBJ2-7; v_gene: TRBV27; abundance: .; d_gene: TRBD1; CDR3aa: CASSLLPRQGDYEQYF; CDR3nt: TGTGCCAGCAGTCTACTCCCCAGACAGGGGGACTACGAGCAGTACTTC
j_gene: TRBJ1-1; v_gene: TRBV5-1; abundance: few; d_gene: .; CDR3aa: CASSLQTVGGNTEAFF; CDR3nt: TGCGCCAGCAGCTTGCAGACAGTCGGTGGGAACACTGAAGCTTTCTTT
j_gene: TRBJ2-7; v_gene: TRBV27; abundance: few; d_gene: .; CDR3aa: CASSFGGINYEQYF; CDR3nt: TGTGCCAGCAGTTTTGGGGGAATCAACTACGAGCAGTACTTC
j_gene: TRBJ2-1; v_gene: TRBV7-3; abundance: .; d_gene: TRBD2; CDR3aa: CASSPGGGLNEQFF; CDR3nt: TGTGCCAGCAGTCCGGGGGGGGGGCTGAATGAGCAGTTCTTC
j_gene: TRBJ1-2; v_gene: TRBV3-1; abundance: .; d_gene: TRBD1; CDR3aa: CASRGRGGPNYGYTF; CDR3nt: TGTGCCAGCCGAGGGCGAGGGGGCCCTAACTATGGCTACACCTTC
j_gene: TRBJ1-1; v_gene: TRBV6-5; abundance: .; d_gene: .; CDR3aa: CASSSTPGTMNTEAFF; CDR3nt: TGTGCCAGCAGTTCGACCCCCGGGACTATGAACACTGAAGCTTTCTTT
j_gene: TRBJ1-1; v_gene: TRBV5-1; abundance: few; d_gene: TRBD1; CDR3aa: CASSSPTGGTEAFF; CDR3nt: TGCGCCAGCAGCTCCCCTACAGGGGGCACTGAAGCTTTCTTT
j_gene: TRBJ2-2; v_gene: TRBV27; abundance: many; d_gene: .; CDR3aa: CASSLRLPPGELFF; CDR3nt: TGTGCCAGCAGTTTGCGGCTACCCCCCGGGGAGCTGTTTTTT
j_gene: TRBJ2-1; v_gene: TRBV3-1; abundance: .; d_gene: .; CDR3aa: CASSQSDEQFF; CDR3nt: TGTGCCAGCAGCCAATCTGATGAGCAGTTCTTC
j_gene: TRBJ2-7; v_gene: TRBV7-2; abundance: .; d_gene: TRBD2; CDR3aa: CASSLGAGGPPHEQYF; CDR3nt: TGTGCCAGCAGCTTAGGTGCGGGAGGTCCCCCCCACGAGCAGTACTTC
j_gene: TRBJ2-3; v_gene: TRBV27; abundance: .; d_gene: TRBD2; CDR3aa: CASSLGLAGQPGDTQYF; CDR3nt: TGTGCCAGCAGTTTGGGACTAGCGGGGCAGCCGGGAGATACGCAGTATTTT
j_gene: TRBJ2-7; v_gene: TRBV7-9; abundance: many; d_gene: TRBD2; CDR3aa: CASSSSGKYSYEQYF; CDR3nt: TGTGCCAGCAGCTCTAGCGGGAAGTACTCCTACGAGCAGTACTTC
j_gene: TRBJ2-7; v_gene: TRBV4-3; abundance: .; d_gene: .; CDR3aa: CASSQDEAGGYEQYF; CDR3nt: TGCGCCAGCAGCCAAGATGAGGCAGGGGGGTACGAGCAGTACTTC
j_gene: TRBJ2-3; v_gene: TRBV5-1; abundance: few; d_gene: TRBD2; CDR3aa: CASSLMASGSTSTDTQYF; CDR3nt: TGCGCCAGCAGCTTGATGGCTAGCGGTTCCACTAGCACAGATACGCAGTATTTT
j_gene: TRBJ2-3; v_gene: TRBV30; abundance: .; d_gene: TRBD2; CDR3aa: CAWKLAGASTDTQYF; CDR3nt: TGTGCCTGGAAACTAGCGGGAGCTTCCACAGATACGCAGTATTTT
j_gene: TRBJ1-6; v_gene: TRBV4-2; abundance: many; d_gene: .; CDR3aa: CASSQAVQGANSPLHF; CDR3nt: TGTGCCAGCAGCCAAGCAGTACAGGGCGCTAATTCACCCCTCCACTTT
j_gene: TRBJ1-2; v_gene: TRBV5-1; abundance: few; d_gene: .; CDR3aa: CASSPGEGYTF; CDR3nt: TGCGCCAGCAGCCCAGGTGAGGGCTACACCTTC
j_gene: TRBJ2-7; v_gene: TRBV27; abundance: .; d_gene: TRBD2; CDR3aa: CASSFAIAGGGYEQYF; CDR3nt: TGTGCCAGCAGTTTCGCAATAGCGGGAGGGGGGTACGAGCAGTACTTC
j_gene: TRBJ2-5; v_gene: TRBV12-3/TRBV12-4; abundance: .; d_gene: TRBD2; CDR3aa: CASTSGTSGEETQYF; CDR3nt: TGTGCCAGCACCTCCGGGACTAGCGGAGAAGAGACCCAGTACTTC
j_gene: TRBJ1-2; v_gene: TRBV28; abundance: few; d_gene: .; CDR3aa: CASSFAGNYGYTF; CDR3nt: TGTGCCAGCAGTTTCGCAGGGAACTATGGCTACACCTTC
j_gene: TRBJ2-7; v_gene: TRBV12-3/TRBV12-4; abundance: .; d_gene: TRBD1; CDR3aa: CASSSSEQGGYEQYF; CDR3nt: TGTGCCAGCAGTTCGAGCGAACAGGGGGGCTACGAGCAGTACTTC
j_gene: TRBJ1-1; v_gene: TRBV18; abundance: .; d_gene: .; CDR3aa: CASSPQVLTEAFF; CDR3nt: TGTGCCAGCTCACCACAGGTTTTGACTGAAGCTTTCTTT
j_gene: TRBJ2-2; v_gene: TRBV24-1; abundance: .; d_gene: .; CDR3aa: CAISGTHTGELFF; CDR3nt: TGTGCCATCTCCGGGACTCACACCGGGGAGCTGTTTTTT
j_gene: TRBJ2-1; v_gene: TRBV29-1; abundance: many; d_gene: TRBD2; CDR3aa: CSVEGTSGVYNEQFF; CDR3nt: TGCAGCGTTGAGGGGACTAGCGGGGTGTACAATGAGCAGTTCTTC
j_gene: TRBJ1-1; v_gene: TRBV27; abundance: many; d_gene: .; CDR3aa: CASSYTPRLEAFF; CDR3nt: TGTGCCAGCAGCTACACCCCGCGCCTGGAAGCTTTCTTT
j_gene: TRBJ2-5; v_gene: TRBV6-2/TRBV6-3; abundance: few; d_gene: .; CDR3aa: CASSYMGPQETQYF; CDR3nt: TGTGCCAGCAGTTACATGGGCCCCCAGGAGACCCAGTACTTC
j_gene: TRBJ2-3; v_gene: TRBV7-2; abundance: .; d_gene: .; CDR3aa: CASSPQVRAPSTDTQYF; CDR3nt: TGTGCCAGCAGCCCCCAAGTTAGGGCCCCTAGCACAGATACGCAGTATTTT
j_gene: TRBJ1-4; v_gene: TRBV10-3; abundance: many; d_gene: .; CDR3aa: CAISGGTATNEKLFF; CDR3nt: TGTGCCATCAGTGGGGGGACTGCAACTAATGAAAAACTGTTTTTT
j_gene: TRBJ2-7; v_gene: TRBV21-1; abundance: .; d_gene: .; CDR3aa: CASSKAFAARQYF; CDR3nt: TGTGCCAGCAGCAAAGCATTTGCAGCCCGGCAGTACTTC
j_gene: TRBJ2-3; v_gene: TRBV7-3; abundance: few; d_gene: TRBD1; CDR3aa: CASSLRRQGAGASSISTDTQYF; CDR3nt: TGTGCCAGCAGCTTAAGGCGACAGGGGGCCGGGGCCTCCTCAATTTCCACAGATACGCAGTATTTT
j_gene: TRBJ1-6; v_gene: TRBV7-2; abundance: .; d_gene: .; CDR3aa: CASSSDQGSYNSPLHF; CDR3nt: TGTGCCAGCAGCTCAGACCAGGGCTCCTATAATTCACCCCTCCACTTT
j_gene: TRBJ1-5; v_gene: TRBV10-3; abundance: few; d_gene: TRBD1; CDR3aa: CAISEGTGGSQPQHF; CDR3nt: TGTGCCATCAGTGAGGGGACAGGGGGTAGTCAGCCCCAGCATTTT
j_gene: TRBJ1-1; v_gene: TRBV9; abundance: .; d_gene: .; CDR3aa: CASSPQGRLNTEAFF; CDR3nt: TGTGCCAGCAGCCCCCAGGGACGCCTGAACACTGAAGCTTTCTTT
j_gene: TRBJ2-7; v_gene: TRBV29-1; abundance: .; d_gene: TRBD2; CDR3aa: CSAMGNGPGLAGEKDYEQYF; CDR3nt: TGCAGCGCTATGGGCAATGGACCGGGACTAGCGGGAGAAAAAGACTACGAGCAGTACTTC
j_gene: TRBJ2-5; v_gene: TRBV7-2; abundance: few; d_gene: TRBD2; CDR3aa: CASSLATSGVITQYF; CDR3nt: TGTGCCAGCAGCTTAGCGACTAGCGGGGTAATAACCCAGTACTTC
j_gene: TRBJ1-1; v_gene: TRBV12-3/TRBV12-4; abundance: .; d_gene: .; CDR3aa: CASSLIKGNTEAFF; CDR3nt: TGTGCCAGCAGTTTGATTAAAGGGAACACTGAAGCTTTCTTT
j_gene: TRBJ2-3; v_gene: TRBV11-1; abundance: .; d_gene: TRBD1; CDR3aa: CASSLVPAGTGRSDTQYF; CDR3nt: TGTGCCAGCAGCTTAGTACCAGCCGGGACAGGGAGGTCAGATACGCAGTATTTT
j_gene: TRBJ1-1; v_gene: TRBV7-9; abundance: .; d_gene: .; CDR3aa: CASSLYRVFITEAFF; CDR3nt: TGTGCCAGCAGCTTATACAGGGTGTTTATCACTGAAGCTTTCTTT
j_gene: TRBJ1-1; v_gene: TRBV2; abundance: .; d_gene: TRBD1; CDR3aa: CASRRTGGEAFF; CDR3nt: TGTGCCAGCAGAAGAACAGGGGGTGAAGCTTTCTTT
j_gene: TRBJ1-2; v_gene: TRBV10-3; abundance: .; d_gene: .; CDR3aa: CAIRPQLATSGYTF; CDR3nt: TGTGCCATCAGACCCCAACTCGCCACCAGTGGCTACACCTTC